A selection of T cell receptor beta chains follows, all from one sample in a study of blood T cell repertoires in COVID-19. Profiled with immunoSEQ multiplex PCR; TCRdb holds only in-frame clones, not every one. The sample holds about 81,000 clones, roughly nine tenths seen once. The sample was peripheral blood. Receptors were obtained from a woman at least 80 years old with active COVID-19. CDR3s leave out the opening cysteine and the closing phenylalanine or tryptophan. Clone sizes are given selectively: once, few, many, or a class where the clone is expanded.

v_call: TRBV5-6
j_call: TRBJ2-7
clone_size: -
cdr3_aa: ASSAGLAGGFEQY

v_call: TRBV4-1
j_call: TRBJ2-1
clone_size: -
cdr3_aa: ASSQDSGRIHPFYEQF

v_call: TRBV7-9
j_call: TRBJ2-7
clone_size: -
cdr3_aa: ASSSRGLARSYEQY

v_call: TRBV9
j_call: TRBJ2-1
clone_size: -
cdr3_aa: ASSSTGTTYNEQF

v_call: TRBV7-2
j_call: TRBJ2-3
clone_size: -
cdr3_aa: ASSSGGDGGTDTQY

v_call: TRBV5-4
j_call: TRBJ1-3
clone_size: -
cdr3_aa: ASSTSDSRNTIY

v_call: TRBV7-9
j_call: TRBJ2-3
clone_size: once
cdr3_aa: ASGKGQGDTDTQY

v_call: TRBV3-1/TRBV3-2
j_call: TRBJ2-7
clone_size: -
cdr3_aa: ASSITQGEQY

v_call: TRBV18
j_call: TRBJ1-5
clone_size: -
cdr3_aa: ASSPTGASNQPQH

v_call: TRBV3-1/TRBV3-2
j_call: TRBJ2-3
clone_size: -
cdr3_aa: ASSARGDTQY

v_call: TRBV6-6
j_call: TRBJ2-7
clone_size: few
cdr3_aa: ASRMSGSSYEQY

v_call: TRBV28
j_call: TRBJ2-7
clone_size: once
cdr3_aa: ASSLKFTGGLATYEQY

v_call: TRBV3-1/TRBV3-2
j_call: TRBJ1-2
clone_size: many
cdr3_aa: ASSQECGEGYT

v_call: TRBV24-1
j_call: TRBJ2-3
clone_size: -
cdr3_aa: ATSDPRQAADTQY

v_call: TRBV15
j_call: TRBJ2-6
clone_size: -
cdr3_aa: ATSRLAGVSGANVLT

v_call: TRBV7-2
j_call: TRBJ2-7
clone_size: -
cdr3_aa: ASSFRFSAYEQY

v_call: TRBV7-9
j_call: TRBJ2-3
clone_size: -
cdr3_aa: ASTSSGVGGDTQY

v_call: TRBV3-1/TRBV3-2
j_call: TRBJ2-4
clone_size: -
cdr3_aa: ASSQDLGGGSRNIQY

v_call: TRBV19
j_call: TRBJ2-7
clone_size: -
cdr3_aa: ASSGRTATGEQY

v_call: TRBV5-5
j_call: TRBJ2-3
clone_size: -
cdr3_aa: ASSSLRPEGTDTQY